This T cell receptor beta chain stems from a study of blood T cell repertoires in COVID-19. Study information: Whether acute or convalescent, the COVID-19 samples came from the United States, Italy and Spain. In each case, the material was cDNA or gDNA derived from T cells, B-cell-depleted T cells, or PBMCs.

Per the authors' pipeline: Researchers report that nucleated cell counts were estimated from reference gene primer amplification. Assay used: immunoSEQ multiplex PCR; TCRdb lists only in-frame clones, some missing. V, J and clone size are taken as reported in that table, and D and trimming were inferred from the DNA itself. This repertoire shows more than 400,000 clones, 70% to 90% found once; its top ten account for approximately 3.4%. The germline CDR1 and CDR2 sequences are MDHEN and SYDVKM. V lost 7 bases and J 0 bases, leaving 16 bases between the germline ends. The CDR3 runs to 17 residues. This TCR came from a human donor in a cohort sampled during active COVID-19. The material sequenced was peripheral blood. This sequence joins TRBV28 and TRBJ2-6; D is unclear. CDR3 coding DNA: TGTGCCAGCACCTTCACTCTAGATTACTCTGGGGCCAACGTCCTGACTTTC. Translating gives CASTFTLDYSGANVLTF.